The rows below give T cell receptor beta chains drawn from one sample of a study of OX40 agonist ivuxolimab in advanced cancers. Here immunoSEQ multiplex PCR was the method, and the copy in TCRdb shows in-frame clones only, minus some. Of about 98,000 clones in the sample, about 88% were seen once. Sequences were derived from CD4+ or CD8+ T cells sorted from blood, sampled in a trial of the OX40 agonist ivuxolimab. These receptor sequences come from an adult with an advanced solid tumor such as melanoma, head and neck, liver or kidney cancer. CDR3s include the opening cysteine and the closing phenylalanine or tryptophan. The D gene is left open where the match is weak. Only some rows state a clone size, as once, few, many or a class for expanded clones.

V	J	size	D	DNA	CDR3
TRBV10-1	TRBJ2-3	NA	TRBD2	TGCGCCAGCAGTGACCCAGCGGGAGGGCCTCGGGTCACAGATACGCAGTATTTT	CASSDPAGGPRVTDTQYF
TRBV10-3	TRBJ2-1	NA	TRBD2	TGTGCCATCGGTGGACTAGCGGGAGAGGGGTGGGGGAATGAGCAGTTCTTC	CAIGGLAGEGWGNEQFF
TRBV11-2	TRBJ1-2	NA	NA	TGTGCCAGCACCCCACAGTCCACTAACTATGGCTACACCTTC	CASTPQSTNYGYTF
TRBV7-9	TRBJ1-1	NA	NA	TGTGCCAGCAGCTTAAGGGGGGACACTGAAGCTTTCTTT	CASSLRGDTEAFF
TRBV4-1	TRBJ2-5	NA	TRBD1	TGCGCCAGCAGCCAAGAACCCGACAGGGCGAAGACCCAGTACTTC	CASSQEPDRAKTQYF
TRBV12-5	TRBJ1-1	NA	NA	TGTGCTAGTGGCCCAGGGCGGACTGAAGCTTTCTTT	CASGPGRTEAFF
TRBV6-5	TRBJ2-1	NA	NA	TGTGCCAGCAGTTACAGTCAGGGGGAGGGTGAGCAGTTCTTC	CASSYSQGEGEQFF
TRBV7-2	TRBJ2-7	NA	TRBD2	TGTGCCAGCAGCTTGGGGGGGACCGCGGCCTACGAGCAGTACTTC	CASSLGGTAAYEQYF
TRBV30	TRBJ2-1	NA	TRBD2	TGTGCCTGGAGTCTCCCGGGACTAGCGGGAGCGGGGGGGAGGAATGAGCAGTTCTTC	CAWSLPGLAGAGGRNEQFF
TRBV19	TRBJ2-4	NA	TRBD1	TGTGCCAGTAGGGGGGACAGAGCCAAAAACATTCAGTACTTC	CASRGDRAKNIQYF
TRBV11-3	TRBJ2-7	NA	TRBD1	TGTGCCAGCAGCCCGCCCCCGGGACAGAGCTACGAGCAGTACTTC	CASSPPPGQSYEQYF
TRBV5-5	TRBJ1-3	NA	NA	TGTGCCAGCAGCTTCAACTCTGGAAACACCATATATTTT	CASSFNSGNTIYF
TRBV7-2	TRBJ2-2	once	NA	TGTGCCAGCAGCTTAAACAGGGCTGCCAGGGGGGAGCTGTTTTTT	CASSLNRAARGELFF
TRBV6-5	TRBJ1-5	NA	NA	TGTGCCAGCAGTTACGCGACAGGAGGACAGCCCCAGCATTTT	CASSYATGGQPQHF
TRBV5-1	TRBJ1-3	NA	NA	TGCGCCAGCAGTTCTTTCGGGGGGATTAGTGGAAACACCATATATTTT	CASSSFGGISGNTIYF
TRBV19	TRBJ2-3	NA	NA	TGTGCCAGTAGTAGCGGAACAGTGGAGTATTTT	CASSSGTVEYF
TRBV18	TRBJ1-1	NA	NA	TGTGCCAGCTCACCTGGACCCGGGTCGAACACTGAAGCTTTCTTT	CASSPGPGSNTEAFF
TRBV9	TRBJ1-1	NA	NA	TGTGCCAGCAGCGTAGGGCCAGGAGCCAACACTGAAGCTTTCTTT	CASSVGPGANTEAFF
TRBV2	TRBJ1-2	NA	NA	TGTGCCAGCAGTGTCTTGAAAGGGCCCTATGGCTACACCTTC	CASSVLKGPYGYTF
TRBV7-2	TRBJ2-1	NA	NA	TGTGCCAGCAGCCACCAGGGCCCCTACAATGAGCAGTTCTTC	CASSHQGPYNEQFF
TRBV6-5	TRBJ1-6	NA	NA	TGTGCCAGCAGTTACGACGGGGGTTCGGGATCACCCCTCCACTTT	CASSYDGGSGSPLHF
TRBV18	TRBJ1-1	once	NA	TGTGCCAGCTGCACCGAGGAGGGCACTGAAGCTTTCTTT	CASCTEEGTEAFF
TRBV27	TRBJ2-1	NA	NA	TGTGCCAGCAGTCCCCGATCCTCCCTGGAGACTGAGCAGTTCTTC	CASSPRSSLETEQFF
TRBV7-6	TRBJ2-1	NA	TRBD2	TGTGCCAGCAGCAAAGGACTAGCGGGGAATGAGCAGTTCTTC	CASSKGLAGNEQFF
TRBV5-1	TRBJ2-1	NA	TRBD2	TGCGCCAGCAGTTTACTAGCGGACTCCTACAATGAGCAGTTCTTC	CASSLLADSYNEQFF
TRBV4-3	TRBJ2-5	NA	NA	TGCGCCAGCAGCCAAGGTCTCCTGGGGGAGACCCAGTACTTC	CASSQGLLGETQYF
TRBV19	TRBJ1-5	NA	NA	TGTGCCAGTAGTATAGGCCCGACAGCTAATCAGCCCCAGCATTTT	CASSIGPTANQPQHF
TRBV6-5	TRBJ1-2	NA	NA	TGTGCCAGCAGTTACACAGCAAGTAACTATGGCTACACCTTC	CASSYTASNYGYTF
TRBV28	TRBJ1-2	NA	NA	TGTGCCAGCAGTCCCAGGGCTGACTATGGCTACACCTTC	CASSPRADYGYTF
TRBV7-2	TRBJ1-1	NA	TRBD1	TGTGCCAGCACCCCGACAGGGGTTCCAGCTTTCTTT	CASTPTGVPAFF
TRBV30	TRBJ1-2	NA	NA	TGTGCCTGGACCCTGGACAGCTTCTATGGCTACACCTTC	CAWTLDSFYGYTF
TRBV5-1	TRBJ2-2	NA	TRBD2	TGCGCCAGCAGGGAACTAGCGGCTATCAACGGGGAGCTGTTTTTT	CASRELAAINGELFF
TRBV27	TRBJ2-7	NA	TRBD2	TGTGCCAGCAGTTTAATGATAGCGGGAGCTTACGAGCAGTACTTC	CASSLMIAGAYEQYF
TRBV7-9	TRBJ1-4	NA	TRBD1	TGTGCCAGCAGCTCTCTGACAGGGGAGAATGAAAAACTGTTTTTT	CASSSLTGENEKLFF
TRBV28	TRBJ1-2	NA	NA	TGTGCCAGCAGTTTGTGGGGGGCTGGGGATGGCTACACCTTC	CASSLWGAGDGYTF
TRBV13	TRBJ1-3	NA	TRBD1	TGTGCCAGCAGCCTACAGGGGTACACCGGTTATCTCGGAAACACCATATATTTT	CASSLQGYTGYLGNTIYF
TRBV7-3	TRBJ2-2	NA	NA	TGTGCCAGCAGCTTAGTAATCGCAGGGAGGAGCGGGGAGCTGTTTTTT	CASSLVIAGRSGELFF
TRBV11-2	TRBJ1-1	once	NA	TGTGCCAGCAGCTTTTCTGGCAGGAGGGCTTTCTTT	CASSFSGRRAFF
TRBV5-1	TRBJ2-1	NA	NA	TGCGCCAGCAGCTTGGGGACCTCAAGCGGTTACAATGAGCAGTTCTTC	CASSLGTSSGYNEQFF
TRBV27	TRBJ1-1	NA	TRBD1	TGTGCCAGCAGTCGGACAGGGCCTCTCACTGAAGCTTTCTTT	CASSRTGPLTEAFF
TRBV28	TRBJ2-1	once	TRBD2	TGTGCCAGCAGTTTGGGGGGGAGAACATACAATGAGCAGTTCTTC	CASSLGGRTYNEQFF
TRBV5-4	TRBJ2-1	NA	NA	TGTGCCAGCAGCCGGTCCCGGCCTAGCACCTACAATGAGCAGTTCTTC	CASSRSRPSTYNEQFF
TRBV5-1	TRBJ1-2	NA	NA	TGCGCCAGCAGCTTGGTTCCGGGGGCGGACTATGGCTACACCTTC	CASSLVPGADYGYTF
TRBV11-2	TRBJ2-7	NA	NA	TGTGCCAGCAATGTGGGGGACTCCTACGAGCAGTACTTC	CASNVGDSYEQYF
TRBV6-5	TRBJ1-3	NA	NA	TGTGCCAGCAGGAGGCAGTCAGGAAACACCATATATTTT	CASRRQSGNTIYF
TRBV5-1	TRBJ1-3	NA	NA	TGCGCCAGCAGGCCCAACTCTGGAAACACCATATATTTT	CASRPNSGNTIYF
TRBV5-1	TRBJ2-1	NA	TRBD2	TGCGCCAGCAGTTTTGCTAGGGCGGGAGGGACCTACAATGAGCAGTTCTTC	CASSFARAGGTYNEQFF
TRBV30	TRBJ1-4	NA	NA	TGTGCCTGGAGCGAACGCCAACAGGGCTCTAATGAAAAACTGTTTTTT	CAWSERQQGSNEKLFF
TRBV6-6	TRBJ1-2	NA	NA	TGTGCCAGCAGTTATGACAGGTCTAACTATGGCTACACCTTC	CASSYDRSNYGYTF
TRBV6-1	TRBJ2-7	NA	TRBD2	TGTGCCAGCAGTGGTTTGGGGGAGCGGGGCAACTTC	CASSGLGERGNF
TRBV4-1	TRBJ2-2	NA	NA	TGCGCCAGCAGCCTTGGATGGGGGTACACCGGGGAGCTGTTTTTT	CASSLGWGYTGELFF